These T cell receptor beta chains were read from a single sample in a study of T cell responses to AZD1222 COVID-19 vaccine. This table comes from immunoSEQ multiplex PCR, and its TCRdb copy is limited to in-frame clones, with some not included. The table shows 150,000 to 200,000 clones, with roughly 91% occurring only once. The sequenced sample was peripheral blood, obtained 28 days after the second AZD1222 dose. All receptors derive from an adult who received the AZD1222 COVID-19 vaccine. The CDR3 runs from the conserved cysteine through the conserved F or W. The D gene is left open where the match is weak. A row's size may be missing; if present it is once, few, many or a size class.

abundance	v_gene	d_gene	len	j_gene	CDR3nt	CDR3aa
-	TRBV12-3/TRBV12-4	-	11	TRBJ1-2	TGTGCCAGCAGTTCAGGTTCTGGCTACACCTTC	CASSSGSGYTF
-	TRBV6-5	-	13	TRBJ2-7	TGCGCCGTGCAGGGCGCGACAGGATACGAGCAGTACTTC	CAVQGATGYEQYF
once	TRBV28	TRBD1	14	TRBJ1-3	TGTGCCAGCAGTTTTGGGACAGTCTCTTACACCATATATTTT	CASSFGTVSYTIYF
once	TRBV7-9	-	15	TRBJ2-2	TGTGCCAGCAGCTTAGGACATACGTACACCGGGGAGCTGTTTTTT	CASSLGHTYTGELFF
-	TRBV27	-	15	TRBJ1-6	TGTGCCAGCACCGCCTCGCCCCTTGGGAATTCACCCCTCCACTTT	CASTASPLGNSPLHF
-	TRBV11-1	-	15	TRBJ2-1	TGTGCCAGCAGCTTAAATACAGCGACCCGCAATGAGCAGTTCTTC	CASSLNTATRNEQFF
-	TRBV12-3/TRBV12-4	-	12	TRBJ1-6	TGTGCCAGCAGTTTAGACAATTCACCCCTCCACTTT	CASSLDNSPLHF
-	TRBV18	-	11	TRBJ2-1	TGTGCCAGCTCACAGGAAGCTGAGCAGTTCTTC	CASSQEAEQFF
-	TRBV19	-	14	TRBJ2-6	TGTGCCAGTAGTCTGGGGTCTGGGGCCAACGTCCTGACTTTC	CASSLGSGANVLTF
-	TRBV6-5	-	15	TRBJ1-1	TGTGCCAGCAGTTACGGCGGGGGGGTGAACACTGAAGCTTTCTTT	CASSYGGGVNTEAFF
-	TRBV7-2	-	15	TRBJ2-6	TGTGCCAGCAGCGCCGACGGGGCGGCTAGGAACGTCCTGACTTTC	CASSADGAARNVLTF
few	TRBV7-9	TRBD2	15	TRBJ2-7	TGTGCCAGCAGCTTAGCTAGCGGGAGAACGCACGAGCAGTACTTC	CASSLASGRTHEQYF
once	TRBV28	-	14	TRBJ1-2	TGTGCCAGCATCTCCAGGGGTTTGGCCTATGGCTACACCTTC	CASISRGLAYGYTF
-	TRBV6-6	-	13	TRBJ1-2	TGTGCCAGCAGGCGCGGGACGACCTATGGCTACACCTTC	CASRRGTTYGYTF
-	TRBV11-2	-	15	TRBJ2-1	TGTGCCAGCAGCTTTTCTCTCCTCCCTGACAATGAGCAGTTCTTC	CASSFSLLPDNEQFF
-	TRBV13	-	12	TRBJ2-7	TGTGCCAGCAGCCTGGTAACGGACGAGCAGTACTTC	CASSLVTDEQYF
-	TRBV9	-	14	TRBJ2-2	TGTGCCAGCAGCGTAGCGAGGGGAACCGGGGAGCTGTTTTTT	CASSVARGTGELFF
-	TRBV4-3	-	13	TRBJ1-5	TGCGCCAGCAGCCAAGATAGGGATCAGCCCCAGCATTTT	CASSQDRDQPQHF
-	TRBV19	TRBD2	19	TRBJ2-6	TGTGCCAGTAGCGCCACACTAGCGGGTGGCCTATCTGGGGTCAACGTCCTGACTTTC	CASSATLAGGLSGVNVLTF
-	TRBV29-1	TRBD1	13	TRBJ1-1	TGCAGCGTGGGGACAGGTAGGGGCACTGAAGCTTTCTTT	CSVGTGRGTEAFF
-	TRBV19	-	16	TRBJ1-2	TGTGCCAGTAGTATAAGGGACACCGCCACCTCCTATGGCTACACCTTC	CASSIRDTATSYGYTF
-	TRBV27	TRBD1	16	TRBJ2-2	TGTGCCAGCAAAAAGGACAGGGACCGAAACACCGGGGAGCTGTTTTTT	CASKKDRDRNTGELFF
-	TRBV27	TRBD1	18	TRBJ1-2	TGTGCCAGCAGTTTATTGGGACAGGGAAGGGAGACTAACTATGGCTACACCTTC	CASSLLGQGRETNYGYTF
-	TRBV10-3	-	13	TRBJ1-2	TGTGCCATCAGAGGGACCGCCGAGTATGGCTACACCTTC	CAIRGTAEYGYTF
-	TRBV5-4	TRBD1	15	TRBJ2-7	TGTGCCAGCAGCCCGGAAAGGGGACAGAACTACGAGCAGTACTTC	CASSPERGQNYEQYF
-	TRBV3-1/TRBV3-2	-	12	TRBJ2-3	TGTGCCAGCAGCCTCTCCGGAGATACGCAGTATTTT	CASSLSGDTQYF
-	TRBV6-5	-	12	TRBJ2-7	TGTGCCAGCAGTTCTAGCTCCTACGAGCAGTACTTC	CASSSSSYEQYF
-	TRBV28	TRBD1	13	TRBJ1-2	TGTGCCAGCAGTCAGGGGACAGGACTTGGCTACACCTTC	CASSQGTGLGYTF
-	TRBV4-1	-	17	TRBJ1-6	TGCGCCAGCAGTCCGGACGGCACCGGGGGAGATAATTCACCCCTCCACTTT	CASSPDGTGGDNSPLHF
-	TRBV10-1	-	15	TRBJ2-3	TGCGCCAGCAGTGAGAACAAGGGTCGCACAGATACGCAGTATTTT	CASSENKGRTDTQYF
-	TRBV6-4	-	17	TRBJ1-2	TGTGCCAGCAGTGACACGGGTCGTTCTGACGGAAACTATGGCTACACCTTC	CASSDTGRSDGNYGYTF
-	TRBV11-2	-	14	TRBJ1-6	TGTGCCAGCAGCTTAGATGAGGCCAATTCACCCCTCCACTTT	CASSLDEANSPLHF
once	TRBV11-1	TRBD1	14	TRBJ1-2	TGTGCCAGCAGCACGCCCGGGACAGGGTCTGGCTACACCTTC	CASSTPGTGSGYTF
-	TRBV7-9	-	15	TRBJ2-6	TGTGCCAGCAGCTTAGTCAGGGCTGGGGCCAACGTCCTGACTTTC	CASSLVRAGANVLTF
-	TRBV15	TRBD1	18	TRBJ1-3	TGTGCCACCAGCAGAGATGCGGGACAGGTCAGCTCTGGAAACACCATATATTTT	CATSRDAGQVSSGNTIYF
-	TRBV13	-	14	TRBJ2-1	TGTGCCAGCAGCTTTGGCGGGTTGTACAATGAGCAGTTCTTC	CASSFGGLYNEQFF
-	TRBV7-9	-	13	TRBJ1-2	TGTGCCAGCAGCCCTCCAGCTAACTATGGCTACACCTTC	CASSPPANYGYTF
-	TRBV7-9	-	12	TRBJ2-7	TGTGCCAGCAGCCTATTCAGCTACGAGCAGTACTTC	CASSLFSYEQYF
once	TRBV7-2	-	13	TRBJ1-2	TGTGCCAGCAGCTTTTCCGAGAACTATGGCTACACCTTC	CASSFSENYGYTF
-	TRBV28	-	14	TRBJ1-2	TGTGCCAGCACCCCTCGGGGAGGGCTTGGCGGCTACACCTTC	CASTPRGGLGGYTF
-	TRBV7-8	TRBD2	15	TRBJ2-1	TGTGCCAGCAGCCGAGCGGGGACTCTATACAATGAGCAGTTCTTC	CASSRAGTLYNEQFF
few	TRBV30	-	16	TRBJ1-6	TGTGCCTGGGTCCGTCCCCCGGCATCCTATAATTCACCCCTCCACTTT	CAWVRPPASYNSPLHF
-	TRBV12-3/TRBV12-4	-	11	TRBJ2-1	TGTGCCAGCAGTTACCTGGATGAGCAGTTCTTC	CASSYLDEQFF
-	TRBV28	-	15	TRBJ1-5	TGTGCCAGCAGTCCATTGGGCCGGGGTGATCAGCCCCAGCATTTT	CASSPLGRGDQPQHF
-	TRBV5-8	-	14	TRBJ2-1	TGTGCCAGCAGCTTGGTCCGACAGTACAATGAGCAGTTCTTC	CASSLVRQYNEQFF
-	TRBV2	-	13	TRBJ1-1	TGTGCCAGCAGTGTATACTCGAACACTGAAGCTTTCTTT	CASSVYSNTEAFF
once	TRBV30	-	15	TRBJ1-3	TGTGCCTGGAGCGTATGGACAGCTACTGGAAACACCATATATTTT	CAWSVWTATGNTIYF
-	TRBV18	TRBD2	17	TRBJ2-5	TGTGCCAGCTCACCGGCGGGACTAGCGGGAGGAGGGGAGACCCAGTACTTC	CASSPAGLAGGGETQYF
-	TRBV27	TRBD1	18	TRBJ1-6	TGTGCCAGCAGCCGAAACCCGGGACAGGGCTTAGCTAATTCACCCCTCCACTTT	CASSRNPGQGLANSPLHF
-	TRBV6-5	-	13	TRBJ1-2	TGTGCCATCGGCAGCGAGACTAACTATGGCTACACCTTC	CAIGSETNYGYTF
-	TRBV9	-	15	TRBJ2-1	TGTGCCAGCAGCGTAGGACTAGGAAGCACCAATGAGCAGTTCTTC	CASSVGLGSTNEQFF
once	TRBV6-5	-	15	TRBJ2-2	TGTGCCAGCAGTAGCGGCGGGGGCGCAGCCGGGGAGCTGTTTTTT	CASSSGGGAAGELFF
-	TRBV24-1	TRBD2	15	TRBJ2-5	TGTGCCACCAGTGATCCCGGGACTACACAAGAGACCCAGTACTTC	CATSDPGTTQETQYF